The 5 T cell receptor beta chains presented below share a single source sample, sequenced in a study of blood T cell repertoires in COVID-19. Some clones are missing from TCRdb's copy, which holds only in-frame ones; the method was immunoSEQ multiplex PCR. Among 95,000 to 150,000 clones listed, more than 80% were seen once. Sample: peripheral blood. These receptors all stem from a man aged 65-85 years with active or convalescent COVID-19.

The chain joins TRBV6-5 to TRBJ2-7; TRBD2 aligns across 8 bases. CDR3 length: 13 residues. CDR1 and CDR2 from the germline V gene are MNHEY and SVGAGI. The V and J ends lost 10 bases and 3 bases, in that order; junction bases with no gene match: 8. The CDR3 here is CATDAGGVYEQYF. Written as DNA, the CDR3 is TGTGCCACCGATGCGGGGGGAGTCTACGAGCAGTACTTC.

The chain recombines TRBV28 with TRBJ1-6; D is unclear. Trimming cost V 4 bases and J 10 bases, with 11 bases left between them. Germline CDR1 and CDR2: MDHEN and SYDVKM. This CDR3 region has 13 residues. The CDR3 is CASSSPGVSPLHF. CDR3 nucleotide sequence: TGTGCCAGCAGTTCCCCCGGGGTCTCACCCCTCCACTTT.

This chain uses TRBV14 with TRBJ2-1; D unresolved. The CDR3 totals 19 residues. V gave up 1 base and J gave up 0 bases, with 19 bases separating them. In germline, CDR1 is SGHDN, CDR2 FVKESK. The CDR3 here is CASSQGVATSLSSYNEQFF. The CDR3 nucleotides are TGTGCCAGCAGCCAAGGCGTAGCTACCTCCCTAAGCTCCTACAATGAGCAGTTCTTC.

This clone was counted a few times. V usage is TRBV15 and J usage is TRBJ2-2; TRBD1 might be the D (7 bases). This CDR3 has 15 residues. Germline V CDR1 and CDR2: LNHNV, YYDKDF (reference sequence). V was trimmed by 3 bases and J by 3 bases, leaving 11 bases between them. CDR3 bases: TGTGCCACCAGCAGCCGCAGGGGGGACACCGGGGAGCTGTTTTTT. It encodes CATSSRRGDTGELFF.

This chain links TRBV6-2 or TRBV6-3 with TRBJ1-1; 12 bases map to TRBD1. CDR1 is MNHEY and CDR2 is SVGEGT in the germline V gene. Trimming took 2 bases from V and 5 from J; bases not matched to a gene: 12. The CDR3 is made up of 18 amino acids. CDR3 nucleotide sequence: TGTGCCAGCAGTTACCCCTCCGGGACAGGGGGCGAATGGACTGAAGCTTTCTTT. Its protein product is CASSYPSGTGGEWTEAFF.